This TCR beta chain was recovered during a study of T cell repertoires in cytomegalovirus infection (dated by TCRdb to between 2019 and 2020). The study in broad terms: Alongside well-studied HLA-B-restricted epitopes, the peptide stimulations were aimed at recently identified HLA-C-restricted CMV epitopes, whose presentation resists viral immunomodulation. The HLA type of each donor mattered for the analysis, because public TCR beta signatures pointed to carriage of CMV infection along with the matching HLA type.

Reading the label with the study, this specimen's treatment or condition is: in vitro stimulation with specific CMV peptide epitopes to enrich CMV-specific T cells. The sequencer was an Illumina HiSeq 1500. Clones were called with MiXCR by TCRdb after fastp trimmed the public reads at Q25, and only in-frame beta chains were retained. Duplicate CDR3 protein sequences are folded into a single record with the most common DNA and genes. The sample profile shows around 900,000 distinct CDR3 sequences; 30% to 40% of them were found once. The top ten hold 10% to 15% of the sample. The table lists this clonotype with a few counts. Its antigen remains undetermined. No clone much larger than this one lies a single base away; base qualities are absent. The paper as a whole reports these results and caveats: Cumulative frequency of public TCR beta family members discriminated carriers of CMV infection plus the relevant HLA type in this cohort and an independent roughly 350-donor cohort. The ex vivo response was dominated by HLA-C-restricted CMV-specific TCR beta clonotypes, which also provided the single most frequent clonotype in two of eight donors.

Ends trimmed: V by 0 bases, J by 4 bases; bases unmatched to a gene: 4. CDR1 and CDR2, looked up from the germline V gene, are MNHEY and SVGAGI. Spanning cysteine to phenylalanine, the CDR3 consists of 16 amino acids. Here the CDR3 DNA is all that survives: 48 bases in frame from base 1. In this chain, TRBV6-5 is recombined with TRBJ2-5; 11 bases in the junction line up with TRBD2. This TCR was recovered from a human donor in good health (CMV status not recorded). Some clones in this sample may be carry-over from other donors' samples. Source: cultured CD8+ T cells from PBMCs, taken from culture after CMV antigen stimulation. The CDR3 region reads CASSYSRLAGGETQYF. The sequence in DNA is TGTGCCAGCAGTTACTCCCGGCTAGCGGGAGGAGAGACCCAGTACTTC.